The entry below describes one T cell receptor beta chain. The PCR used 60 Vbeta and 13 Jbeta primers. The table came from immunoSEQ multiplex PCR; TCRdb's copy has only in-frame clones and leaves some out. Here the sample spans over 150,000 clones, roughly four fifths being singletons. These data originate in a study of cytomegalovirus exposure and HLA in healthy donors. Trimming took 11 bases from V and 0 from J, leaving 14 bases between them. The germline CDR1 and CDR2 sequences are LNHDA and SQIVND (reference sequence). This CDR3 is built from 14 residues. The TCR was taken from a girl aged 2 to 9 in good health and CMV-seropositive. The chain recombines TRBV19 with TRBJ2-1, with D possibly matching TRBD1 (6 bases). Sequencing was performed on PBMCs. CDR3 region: CAVGTGSSYNEQFF. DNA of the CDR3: TGTGCCGTGGGAACAGGGAGCTCCTACAATGAGCAGTTCTTC.